The source of this T cell receptor beta chain is a study of T cell changes during pregnancy in multiple sclerosis. Data came from immunoSEQ multiplex PCR; TCRdb stores just in-frame clones and leaves some out. The sample holds roughly 100,000 clones; roughly 92% are singletons and the top ten take roughly 1.7%. The specimen was peripheral blood, collected after pregnancy. The receptor's source is a female donor with multiple sclerosis, enrolled in a pregnancy study.

The CDR3 spells CASSLPGLATYEQYF. CDR3 DNA: TGTGCCAGCTCACTTCCGGGACTAGCAACCTACGAGCAGTACTTC. This chain uses TRBV18 with TRBJ2-7; TRBD2 agrees at 9 bases. Unmatched junction bases numbered 6, after V lost 4 bases and J lost 2 bases. Germline CDR1 is KGHSH and CDR2 is LQKENI. The CDR3 runs 15 residues.